This T cell receptor (beta chain) was identified during a study of beta chain features in type 1 diabetes. Findings and limits, study-wide: PCR might favor shorter templates, but any such skew would affect patients and controls equally. Across all four CD4+ subsets, people with type 1 diabetes showed modestly shorter TCRB CDR3s.

Cell sorting via CD45RO/CCR7/CD25/CD127/CD95/CD27 was performed to obtain CD4+ naive, central memory, regulatory and stem cell-like memory cells. The CDR3 sequence is 11 residues long. The V end was cut by 1 base, the J end by 8 bases, with 8 bases between. Germline assignment: CDR1 GTSNPN and CDR2 SVGIG (reference sequence). Sequencing targeted expressed TCRB transcripts, as all isolated RNA had been reverse transcribed. TCRdb's table, derived via immunoSEQ multiplex PCR, lists solely in-frame clones and lacks some. This table holds around 310,000 clones, roughly 14% found once. This clone was observed a handful of times. The antigen is undetermined. The identical CDR3 is also encoded by other nucleotide sequences in the sample.

The chain uses TRBV30 and TRBJ1-2; maybe TRBD1 (6 bases). The sequenced material came from naive CD4+ T cells from blood. This receptor was identified in a woman aged 18-30 years with type 1 diabetes. Here the CDR3 reads CAWSGGGGYTF. CDR3 in DNA: TGTGCCTGGAGTGGAGGGGGAGGCTACACCTTC. The full variable domain, with the rest looked up from reference TRBV30 and TRBJ1-2, is SQTIHQWPATLVQPVGSPLSLECTVEGTSNPNLYWYRQAAGRGLQLLFYSVGIGQISSEVPQNLSASRPQDRQFILSSKKLLLSDSGFYLCAWSGGGGYTFGSGTRLTVV.